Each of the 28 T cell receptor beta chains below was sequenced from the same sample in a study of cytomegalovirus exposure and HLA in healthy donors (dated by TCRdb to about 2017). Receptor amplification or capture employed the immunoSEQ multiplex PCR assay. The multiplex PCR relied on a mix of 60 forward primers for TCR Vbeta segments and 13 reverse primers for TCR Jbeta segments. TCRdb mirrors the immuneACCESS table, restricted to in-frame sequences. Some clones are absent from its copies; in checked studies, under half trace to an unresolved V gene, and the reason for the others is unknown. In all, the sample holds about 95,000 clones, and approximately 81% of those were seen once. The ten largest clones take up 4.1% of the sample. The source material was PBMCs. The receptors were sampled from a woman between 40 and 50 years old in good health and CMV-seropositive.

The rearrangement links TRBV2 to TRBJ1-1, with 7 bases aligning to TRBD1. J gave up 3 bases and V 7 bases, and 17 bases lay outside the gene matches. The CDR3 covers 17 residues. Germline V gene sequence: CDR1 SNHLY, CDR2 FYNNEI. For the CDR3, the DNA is TGTGCCAGCATGACCCCCATGACAGGGCCCGTCTACACTGAAGCTTTCTTT. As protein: CASMTPMTGPVYTEAFF.

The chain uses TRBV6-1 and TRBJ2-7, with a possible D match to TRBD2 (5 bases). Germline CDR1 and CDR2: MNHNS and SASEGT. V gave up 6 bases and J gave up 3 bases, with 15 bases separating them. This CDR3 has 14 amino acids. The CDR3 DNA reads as TGTGCCAGCAGCGTTCGGACTGAGGTCTACGAGCAGTACTTC. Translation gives CASSVRTEVYEQYF.

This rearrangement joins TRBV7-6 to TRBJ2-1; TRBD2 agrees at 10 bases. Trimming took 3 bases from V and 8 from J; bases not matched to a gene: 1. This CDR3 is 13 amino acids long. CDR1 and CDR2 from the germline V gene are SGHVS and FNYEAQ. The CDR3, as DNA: TGTGCCAGCAGCTTGAGCGGGAGGGATGAGCAGTTCTTC. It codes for CASSLSGRDEQFF.

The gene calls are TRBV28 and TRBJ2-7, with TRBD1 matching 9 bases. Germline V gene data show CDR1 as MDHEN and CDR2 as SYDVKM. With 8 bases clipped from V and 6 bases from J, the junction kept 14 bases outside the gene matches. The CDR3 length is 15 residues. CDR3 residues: CASGSLQGAQVEQYF. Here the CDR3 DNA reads TGTGCCAGCGGATCCTTACAGGGGGCGCAGGTCGAGCAGTACTTC.

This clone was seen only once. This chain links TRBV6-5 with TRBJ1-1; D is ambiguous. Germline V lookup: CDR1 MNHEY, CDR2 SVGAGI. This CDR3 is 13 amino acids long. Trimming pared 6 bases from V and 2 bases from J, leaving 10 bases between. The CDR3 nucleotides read TGTGCCAGCAGCACCCGGGAAAACACTGAAGCTTTCTTT. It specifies CASSTRENTEAFF.

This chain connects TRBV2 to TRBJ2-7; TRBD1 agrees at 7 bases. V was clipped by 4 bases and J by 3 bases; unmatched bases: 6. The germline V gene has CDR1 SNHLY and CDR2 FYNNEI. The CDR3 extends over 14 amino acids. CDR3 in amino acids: CASSGTGPYYEQYF. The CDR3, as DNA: TGTGCCAGCAGTGGGACAGGACCATACTACGAGCAGTACTTC. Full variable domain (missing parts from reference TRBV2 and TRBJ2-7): EPEVTQTPSHQVTQMGQEVILRCVPISNHLYFYWYRQILGQKVEFLVSFYNNEISEKSEIFDDQFSVERPDGSNFTLKIRSTKLEDSAMYFCASSGTGPYYEQYFGPGTRLTVT.

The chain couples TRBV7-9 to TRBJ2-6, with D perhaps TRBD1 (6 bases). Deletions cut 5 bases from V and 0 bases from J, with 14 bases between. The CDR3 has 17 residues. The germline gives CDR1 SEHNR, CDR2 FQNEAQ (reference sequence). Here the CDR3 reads CASSPFTGFSGANVLTF. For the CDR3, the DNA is TGTGCCAGCAGCCCATTTACAGGGTTCTCTGGGGCCAACGTCCTGACTTTC.

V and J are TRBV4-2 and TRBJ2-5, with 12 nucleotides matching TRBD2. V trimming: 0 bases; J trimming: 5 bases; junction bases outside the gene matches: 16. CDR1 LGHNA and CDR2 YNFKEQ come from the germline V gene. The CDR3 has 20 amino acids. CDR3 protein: CASSQDFGLAGGAGGETQYF. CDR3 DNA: TGTGCCAGCAGCCAAGATTTCGGCCTAGCGGGAGGGGCGGGTGGGGAGACCCAGTACTTC.

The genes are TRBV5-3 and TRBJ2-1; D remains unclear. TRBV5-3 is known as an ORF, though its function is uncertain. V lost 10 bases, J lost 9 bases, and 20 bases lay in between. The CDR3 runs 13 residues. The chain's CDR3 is CAGLMAPLGEQFF. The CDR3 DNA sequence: TGTGCCGGTTTGATGGCGCCCCTAGGTGAGCAGTTCTTC.

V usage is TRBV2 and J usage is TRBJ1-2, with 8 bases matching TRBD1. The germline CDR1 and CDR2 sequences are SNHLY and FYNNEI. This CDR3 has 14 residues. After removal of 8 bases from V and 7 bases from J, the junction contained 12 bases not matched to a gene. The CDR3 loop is CASCRDRLEAGYTF. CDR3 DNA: TGTGCCAGCTGCCGGGACAGGTTAGAGGCTGGCTACACCTTC.

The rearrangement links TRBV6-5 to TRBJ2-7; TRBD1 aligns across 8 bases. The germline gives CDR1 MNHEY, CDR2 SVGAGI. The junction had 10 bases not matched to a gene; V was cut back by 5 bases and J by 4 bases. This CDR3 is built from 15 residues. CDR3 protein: CASSILPGQEYEQYF. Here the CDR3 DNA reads TGTGCCAGCAGTATTCTCCCGGGACAGGAATACGAGCAGTACTTC.

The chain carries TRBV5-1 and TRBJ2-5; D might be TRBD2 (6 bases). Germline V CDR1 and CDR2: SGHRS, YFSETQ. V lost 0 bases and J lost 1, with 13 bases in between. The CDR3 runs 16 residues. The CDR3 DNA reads TGCGCCAGCAGCTTGGGCCCGCTAGCGAGCCAAGAGACCCAGTACTTC. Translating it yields CASSLGPLASQETQYF.

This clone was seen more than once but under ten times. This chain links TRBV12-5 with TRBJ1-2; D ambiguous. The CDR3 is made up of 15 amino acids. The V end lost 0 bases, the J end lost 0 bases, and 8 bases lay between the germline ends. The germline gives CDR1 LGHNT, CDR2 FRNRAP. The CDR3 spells CASGLVPQANYGYTF. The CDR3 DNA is TGTGCTAGTGGTTTGGTACCCCAGGCTAACTATGGCTACACCTTC.

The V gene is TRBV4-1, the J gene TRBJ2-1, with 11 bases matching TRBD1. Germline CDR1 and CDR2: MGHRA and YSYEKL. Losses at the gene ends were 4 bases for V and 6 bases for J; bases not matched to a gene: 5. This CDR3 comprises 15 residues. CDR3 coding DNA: TGCGCCAGCAGCCCGGACAGGGGGCGCGGCAATGAGCAGTTCTTC. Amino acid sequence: CASSPDRGRGNEQFF.

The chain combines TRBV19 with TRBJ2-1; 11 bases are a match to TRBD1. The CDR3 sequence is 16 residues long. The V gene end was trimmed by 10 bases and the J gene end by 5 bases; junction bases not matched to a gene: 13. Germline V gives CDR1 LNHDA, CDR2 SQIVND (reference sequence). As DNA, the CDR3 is TGTGCCACCCGGCCGGGACAGGGGGATAGGAACAATGAGCAGTTCTTC. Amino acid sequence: CATRPGQGDRNNEQFF.

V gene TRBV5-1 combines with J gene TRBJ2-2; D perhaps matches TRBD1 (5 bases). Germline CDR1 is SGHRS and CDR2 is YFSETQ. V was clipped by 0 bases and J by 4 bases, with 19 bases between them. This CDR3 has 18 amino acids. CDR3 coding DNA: TGCGCCAGCAGCTTGGATAAGGGGTCCGCGTTTCTCACCGGGGAGCTGTTTTTT. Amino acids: CASSLDKGSAFLTGELFF.

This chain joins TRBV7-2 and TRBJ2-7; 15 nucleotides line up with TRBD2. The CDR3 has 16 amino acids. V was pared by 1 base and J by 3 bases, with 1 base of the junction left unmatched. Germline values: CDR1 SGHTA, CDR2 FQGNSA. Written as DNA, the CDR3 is TGTGCCAGCAGCTTAGGGGGACTAGCGGGAGGCTACGAGCAGTACTTC. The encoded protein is CASSLGGLAGGYEQYF.

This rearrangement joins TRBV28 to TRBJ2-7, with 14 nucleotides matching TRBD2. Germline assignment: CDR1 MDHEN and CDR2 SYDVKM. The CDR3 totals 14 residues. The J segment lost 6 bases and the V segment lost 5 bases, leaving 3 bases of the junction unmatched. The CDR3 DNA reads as TGTGCCAGCAGTCCGGGACTAGCGGGAGCCGAGCAGTACTTC. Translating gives CASSPGLAGAEQYF.

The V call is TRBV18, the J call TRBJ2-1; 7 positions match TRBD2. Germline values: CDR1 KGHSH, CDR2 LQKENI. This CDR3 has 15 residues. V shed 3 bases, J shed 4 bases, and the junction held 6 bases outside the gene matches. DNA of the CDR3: TGTGCCAGCTCACCCCCTAGCGGACTTTACAATGAGCAGTTCTTC. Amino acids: CASSPPSGLYNEQFF. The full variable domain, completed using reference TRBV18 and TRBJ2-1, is NAGVMQNPRHLVRRRGQEARLRCSPMKGHSHVYWYRQLPEEGLKFMVYLQKENIIDESGMPKERFSAEFPKEGPSILRIQQVVRGDSAAYFCASSPPSGLYNEQFFGPGTRLTVL.

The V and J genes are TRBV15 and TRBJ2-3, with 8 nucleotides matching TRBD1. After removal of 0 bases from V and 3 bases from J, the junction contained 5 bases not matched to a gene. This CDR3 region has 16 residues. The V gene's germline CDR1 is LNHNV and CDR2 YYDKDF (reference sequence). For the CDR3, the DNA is TGTGCCACCAGCAGAGATGGCGGACAGGGAACAGATACGCAGTATTTT. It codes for CATSRDGGQGTDTQYF.

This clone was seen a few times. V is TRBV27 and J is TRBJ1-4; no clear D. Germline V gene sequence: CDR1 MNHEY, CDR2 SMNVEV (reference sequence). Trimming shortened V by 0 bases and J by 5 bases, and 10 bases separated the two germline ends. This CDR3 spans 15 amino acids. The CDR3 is CASSLSIAPNEKLFF. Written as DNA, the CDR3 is TGTGCCAGCAGTTTATCGATAGCGCCCAATGAAAAACTGTTTTTT.

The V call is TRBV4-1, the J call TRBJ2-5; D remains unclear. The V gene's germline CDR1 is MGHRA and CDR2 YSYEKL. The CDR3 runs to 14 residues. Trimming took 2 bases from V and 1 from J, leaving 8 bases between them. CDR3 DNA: TGCGCCAGCAGCCAAATTCCGGTCCAAGAGACCCAGTACTTC. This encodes CASSQIPVQETQYF.

The CDR3: CASSWTSGTDTQYF. DNA for the CDR3: TGCGCCAGCAGCTGGACTAGCGGGACAGATACGCAGTATTTT. The chain links TRBV5-1 to TRBJ2-3; 11 nucleotides align to TRBD2. Germline trimming cut 3 bases from V and 3 bases from J; bases unmatched to any gene: 0. Germline CDR1 and CDR2: SGHRS and YFSETQ. There are 14 residues in the CDR3.

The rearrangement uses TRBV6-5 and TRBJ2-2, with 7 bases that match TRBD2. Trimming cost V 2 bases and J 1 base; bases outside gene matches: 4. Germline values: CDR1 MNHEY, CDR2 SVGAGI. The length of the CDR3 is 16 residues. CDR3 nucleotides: TGTGCCAGCAGTTACCTGGCGGGAGTGAACACCGGGGAGCTGTTTTTT. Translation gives CASSYLAGVNTGELFF.

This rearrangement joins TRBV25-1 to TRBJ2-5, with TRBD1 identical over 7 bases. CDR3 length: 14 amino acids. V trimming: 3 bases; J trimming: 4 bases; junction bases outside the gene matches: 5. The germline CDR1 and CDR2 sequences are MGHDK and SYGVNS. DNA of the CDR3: TGTGCCAGCAGTGAGGGGACAGTCGTAGAGACCCAGTACTTC. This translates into CASSEGTVVETQYF.

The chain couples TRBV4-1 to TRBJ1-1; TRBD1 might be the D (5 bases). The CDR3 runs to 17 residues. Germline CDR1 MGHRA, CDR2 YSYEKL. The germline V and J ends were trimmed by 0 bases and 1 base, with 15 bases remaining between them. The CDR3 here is CASSQDVDTYENTEAFF. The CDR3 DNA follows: TGCGCCAGCAGCCAAGATGTGGACACCTATGAGAACACTGAAGCTTTCTTT.

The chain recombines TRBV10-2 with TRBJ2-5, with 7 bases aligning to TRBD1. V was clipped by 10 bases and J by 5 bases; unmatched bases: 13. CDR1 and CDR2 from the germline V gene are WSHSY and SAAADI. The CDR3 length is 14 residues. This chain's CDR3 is CATHGDSKKETQYF. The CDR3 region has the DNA TGCGCCACTCACGGGGACAGCAAGAAGGAGACCCAGTACTTC.

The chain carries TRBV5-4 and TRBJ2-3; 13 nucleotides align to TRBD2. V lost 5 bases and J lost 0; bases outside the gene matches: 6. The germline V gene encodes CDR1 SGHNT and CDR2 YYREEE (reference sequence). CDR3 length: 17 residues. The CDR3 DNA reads TGTGCCAGCAGACGACTAGCGGGAGGCACTAGCACAGATACGCAGTATTTT. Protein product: CASRRLAGGTSTDTQYF.